The next 31 T cell receptor beta chains were all read from a single sample in a study of OX40 agonist ivuxolimab in advanced cancers. Profiling relied on immunoSEQ multiplex PCR, and the TCRdb table lists in-frame clones only, not all of them. This table has roughly 70,000 clones, around 83% appearing once. Sample: CD4+ or CD8+ T cells sorted from blood, taken in a trial of the OX40 agonist ivuxolimab. These receptors were collected from an adult with an advanced solid tumor such as melanoma, head and neck, liver or kidney cancer.

The V gene is TRBV25-1, the J gene TRBJ2-6; D remains ambiguous. The CDR3 totals 15 residues. V lost 5 bases to trimming and J lost 4 bases, with 12 bases between them. Germline V gives CDR1 MGHDK, CDR2 SYGVNS. The CDR3 DNA reads as TGTGCCAGCAGTCCAGTCAAAGCGGGGGCCAACGTCCTGACTTTC. This codes for CASSPVKAGANVLTF.

The V call is TRBV6-5, the J call TRBJ2-3; no clear D. Germline V gene sequence: CDR1 MNHEY, CDR2 SVGAGI. CDR3 size: 15 residues. Trimming removed 6 bases at V and 2 bases at J, with 15 bases between. The CDR3 sequence: CASRALQRITDTQYF. Here the CDR3 DNA reads TGTGCCAGCAGAGCCTTACAGAGGATCACAGATACGCAGTATTTT.

This clone has a single count. The rearrangement uses TRBV6-5 and TRBJ2-5, with D perhaps matching TRBD1 or TRBD2 (6 bases each). V was pared by 5 bases and J by 5 bases, with 18 bases between. The CDR3 is 15 residues long. The germline gives CDR1 MNHEY, CDR2 SVGAGI. CDR3 sequence: CASSRLGQGLETQYF. DNA for the CDR3: TGTGCCAGCAGTCGACTAGGGCAGGGGCTTGAGACCCAGTACTTC.

This chain links TRBV9 with TRBJ2-2; no firm D call. The V end was cut by 2 bases, the J end by 5 bases, with 10 bases between. CDR1 is SGDLS and CDR2 is YYNGEE in the germline V gene. The CDR3 contains 14 residues. The CDR3 is CASSVIQSTGELFF. The DNA for the CDR3 is TGTGCCAGCAGCGTCATACAGTCTACCGGGGAGCTGTTTTTT.

Points on this clone: The same CDR3 can be traced to other DNA sequences in this sample. V and J are TRBV27 and TRBJ2-6; no reliable D call. This CDR3 has 14 residues. V lost 5 bases and J 1 base, leaving 6 bases between the germline ends. Per germline, CDR1 MNHEY and CDR2 SMNVEV (reference sequence). Here the CDR3 DNA reads TGTGCCAGCAGTAGTTTGTCTGGGGCCAACGTCCTGACTTTC. This encodes CASSSLSGANVLTF.

The chain uses TRBV11-1 and TRBJ2-5; D could derive from TRBD1 or TRBD2 (6 bases each). Trimming took off 2 bases at V and 2 bases at J, with 12 bases between the two ends. CDR3 length: 15 residues. Germline loops: CDR1 SGHAT, CDR2 FQDESV (reference sequence). Here the CDR3 reads CASSLNRGTQETQYF. The CDR3 coding sequence is TGTGCCAGCAGCTTAAACCGGGGGACACAAGAGACCCAGTACTTC. Full variable domain (remainder filled in from reference TRBV11-1 and TRBJ2-5): EAEVAQSPRYKITEKSQAVAFWCDPISGHATLYWYRQILGQGPELLVQFQDESVVDDSQLPKDRFSAERLKGVDSTLKIQPAELGDSAMYLCASSLNRGTQETQYFGPGTRLLVL.

The rearrangement uses TRBV19 and TRBJ2-5; no firm D call. CDR1 is LNHDA, CDR2 SQIVND, per germline (reference sequence). CDR3 length: 15 residues. V gave up 5 bases and J gave up 2 bases, with 15 bases separating them. This CDR3 reads CASSPARWEQETQYF. Here the CDR3 DNA reads TGTGCCAGTAGTCCAGCGAGGTGGGAACAAGAGACCCAGTACTTC.

The chain's CDR3 is CASSLPGGYEQYV. The CDR3 nucleotides are TGTGCCAGCAGTTTACCGGGGGGTTACGAGCAGTACGTC. The rearrangement uses TRBV28 and TRBJ2-7; TRBD2 aligns across 7 bases. The CDR3 extends over 13 amino acids. CDR1 MDHEN and CDR2 SYDVKM come from the germline V gene. The trim removed 2 bases at V and 4 bases at J, leaving 2 bases unmatched.

This clone showed up just once. The rearrangement links TRBV9 to TRBJ2-1, with TRBD2 matching over 9 bases. With 0 bases clipped from V and 10 bases from J, the junction kept 14 bases outside the gene matches. Germline V CDR1 and CDR2: SGDLS, YYNGEE. The CDR3 has 17 amino acids. CDR3 sequence: CASSVGGGREGRLEQFF. The DNA of the CDR3 is TGTGCCAGCAGCGTAGGAGGGGGGCGGGAGGGCCGTTTGGAGCAGTTCTTC.

The rearrangement links TRBV2 to TRBJ1-5, with D perhaps TRBD1 (5 bases). This CDR3 spans 13 amino acids. Germline CDR1 SNHLY, CDR2 FYNNEI. Trimming left V 3 bases short and J 6 bases short, with 9 bases between. CDR3 region: CASSEGESQPQHF. As DNA, the CDR3 is TGTGCCAGCAGTGAGGGGGAAAGTCAGCCCCAGCATTTT.

J is TRBJ2-2 and V is TRBV7-2; 7 bases fit TRBD1. The CDR3 is made up of 15 amino acids. Unmatched junction bases numbered 6, after V lost 4 bases and J lost 4 bases. Germline CDR1 is SGHTA and CDR2 is FQGNSA. This CDR3 reads CASSSWTGSTGELFF. The CDR3 DNA is TGTGCCAGCAGCTCCTGGACAGGCAGCACCGGGGAGCTGTTTTTT.

The gene calls are TRBV6-6 and TRBJ2-2; tentatively, D is TRBD2 (6 bases). The length of the CDR3 is 13 residues. Germline V gene sequence: CDR1 MNHNY, CDR2 SVGAGI (reference sequence). V was shortened by 6 bases and J by 6 bases, with 11 bases between the two germline ends. CDR3 loop: CASRRGTPGELFF. The CDR3 DNA reads as TGTGCCAGCAGAAGAGGGACTCCCGGGGAGCTGTTTTTT.

The chain employs TRBV27 and TRBJ1-1; the D is unclear. The CDR3 spans 11 residues. Trimming took 9 bases from V and 5 from J, leaving 10 bases between them. Germline values: CDR1 MNHEY, CDR2 SMNVEV (reference sequence). CDR3 nucleotides: TGTGCCAGTGACGGGGAAACTGAAGCTTTCTTT. Translation: CASDGETEAFF.

The chain combines TRBV15 with TRBJ1-2, with D possibly TRBD1 on 5 matching bases. The germline CDR1 and CDR2 sequences are LNHNV and YYDKDF (reference sequence). The CDR3 has 15 residues. V was clipped by 1 base and J by 5 bases, with 14 bases between them. The CDR3 DNA sequence: TGTGCCACCAGCAGAGGGGGGAAGGCGCGGTATGGCTACACCTTC. Translation: CATSRGGKARYGYTF.

The chain has TRBV5-1 and TRBJ2-5; 9 bases line up with TRBD2. From germline, CDR1 is SGHRS and CDR2 YFSETQ. V lost 6 bases, J lost 5 bases, and 8 bases stayed unmatched. The CDR3 runs 14 residues. For the CDR3, the DNA is TGCGCCAGCAAATTCTCCAGCGGGGGGGAGACCCAGTACTTC. It codes for CASKFSSGGETQYF.

This chain uses TRBV5-8 with TRBJ2-6; TRBD2 is a possible D gene (6 bases). Germline assignment: CDR1 SGHTS and CDR2 YDEGEE. The CDR3 covers 16 residues. V gave up 3 bases and J gave up 2 bases, with 12 bases separating them. CDR3 in amino acids: CASSSRRRAGANVLTF. CDR3 sequence (DNA): TGTGCCAGCAGCTCACGTCGGAGGGCTGGGGCCAACGTCCTGACTTTC.

The rearrangement joins TRBV4-2 to TRBJ2-3; 14 positions agree with TRBD2. CDR1 and CDR2 from the germline V gene are LGHNA and YNFKEQ. The CDR3 extends over 18 amino acids. V lost 0 bases to trimming and J lost 5 bases; unmatched junction nucleotides: 7. CDR3 coding DNA: TGTGCCAGCAGCCAAGAGTGGGGACTAGCGGGGGTTGGAGATACGCAGTATTTT. Protein sequence: CASSQEWGLAGVGDTQYF.

The genes are TRBV7-2 and TRBJ1-5, with D possibly TRBD1 on 6 matching bases. This CDR3 has 15 amino acids. Germline V lookup: CDR1 SGHTA, CDR2 FQGNSA. V was cut by 4 bases and J by 6 bases, with 16 bases left in between. As DNA, the CDR3 is TGTGCCAGCAGCTCCCGATCAGGGGAGACTCAGCCCCAGCATTTT. Residues: CASSSRSGETQPQHF.

The chain uses TRBV28 and TRBJ1-2, with no clear D. The length of the CDR3 is 12 residues. CDR1 is MDHEN, CDR2 SYDVKM, per germline. Trimming left V 6 bases short and J 0 bases short, with 5 bases between. Here the CDR3 DNA reads TGTGCCAGCAGGCCCGCTAACTATGGCTACACCTTC. Its translation: CASRPANYGYTF.

The chain employs TRBV18 and TRBJ2-1; 13 bases line up with TRBD2. Germline CDR1 and CDR2: KGHSH and LQKENI. The V gene end was trimmed by 0 bases and the J gene end by 8 bases; junction bases not matched to a gene: 4. The CDR3 totals 16 residues. The CDR3 region is CASSPPALAGGDEQFF. The CDR3, as DNA: TGTGCCAGCTCACCACCAGCACTAGCGGGAGGGGATGAGCAGTTCTTC.

The chain carries TRBV7-2 and TRBJ1-2, with a possible D match to TRBD1 (6 bases). CDR3 length equals 16 residues. Trimming took 1 base from V and 8 from J, leaving 20 bases between them. The V gene's germline CDR1 is SGHTA and CDR2 FQGNSA. CDR3 sequence reads: CASSLEQGVRLGGYTF. DNA of the CDR3: TGTGCCAGCAGCTTAGAACAGGGTGTGAGGTTAGGGGGCTACACCTTC.

This chain connects TRBV2 to TRBJ2-5, with D unresolved. Germline CDR1 SNHLY, CDR2 FYNNEI. This CDR3 region has 15 residues. The V end lost 7 bases, the J end lost 5 bases, and 20 bases lay between the germline ends. CDR3 in DNA: TGTGCCAGCACCGTCGAGTGGGCCCCTGGGGAGACCCAGTACTTC. Translated, it gives CASTVEWAPGETQYF.

The rearrangement uses TRBV7-8 and TRBJ1-2, with D possibly TRBD1 on 6 matching bases. Trimming cost V 5 bases and J 6 bases, with 16 bases left between them. The CDR3 sequence is 14 residues long. The germline gives CDR1 SGHVS, CDR2 FQNEAQ. The CDR3 here is CASSPRTAIDGYTF. In nucleotides, the CDR3 is TGTGCCAGCAGCCCAAGGACAGCCATAGATGGCTACACCTTC.

The V call is TRBV30, the J call TRBJ2-5; D is ambiguous. The CDR3 length is 11 residues. V lost 2 bases, J lost 5 bases, and 6 bases lay in between. CDR1 GTSNPN and CDR2 SVGIG come from the germline V gene (reference sequence). The CDR3 here is CAWSIGETQYF. CDR3 DNA sequence: TGTGCCTGGAGTATAGGGGAGACCCAGTACTTC.

This clone was counted a single time. J is TRBJ1-1 and V is TRBV11-2, with TRBD1 as a possible D gene (5 bases). From germline, CDR1 is SGHAT and CDR2 FQNNGV. The V end was cut by 1 base, the J end by 2 bases, with 11 bases between. The CDR3 has 15 residues. CDR3 in amino acids: CASSLVRGLNTEAFF. The CDR3 DNA sequence: TGTGCCAGCAGCTTAGTGCGGGGCCTAAACACTGAAGCTTTCTTT.

The genes are TRBV6-5 and TRBJ1-2, with D hard to call. Trimming took 0 bases from V and 12 from J, leaving 8 bases between them. Germline assignment: CDR1 MNHEY and CDR2 SVGAGI. This CDR3 is built from 11 residues. The CDR3 spells CASSYSGSHTF. The CDR3 bases are TGTGCCAGCAGTTACTCCGGGTCGCACACCTTC.

This clone was recorded once. This chain uses TRBV5-1 with TRBJ2-7; D ambiguous. The CDR3 runs 12 residues. V lost 0 bases to trimming and J lost 3 bases, with 4 bases between them. CDR1 and CDR2 (germline): SGHRS, YFSETQ. The chain's CDR3 is CASSLGDYEQYF. CDR3 in DNA: TGCGCCAGCAGCTTGGGGGACTACGAGCAGTACTTC. Based on the CDR3 plus reference TRBV5-1 and TRBJ2-7, the full variable domain is KAGVTQTPRYLIKTRGQQVTLSCSPISGHRSVSWYQQTPGQGLQFLFEYFSETQRNKGNFPGRFSGRQFSNSRSEMNVSTLELGDSALYLCASSLGDYEQYFGPGTRLTVT.

This clone was recorded a few times. The chain uses TRBV28 and TRBJ1-1; no clear D. The CDR3 runs to 12 residues. Germline lookup yields CDR1 MDHEN and CDR2 SYDVKM. The CDR3 bases are TGTGCTTCCGTAACTGGGAACACTGAAGCTTTCTTT. Protein: CASVTGNTEAFF.

The rearrangement joins TRBV6-5 to TRBJ1-6; D unresolved. CDR3 length: 14 residues. Germline assignment: CDR1 MNHEY and CDR2 SVGAGI. V lost 7 bases and J 1 base, leaving 8 bases between the germline ends. CDR3 residues: CASKEGSYNSPLHF. CDR3 DNA sequence: TGTGCCAGCAAGGAGGGATCCTATAATTCACCCCTCCACTTT.

J is TRBJ1-2 and V is TRBV28; the D gene is possibly TRBD1 (6 bases). This CDR3 spans 15 amino acids. The germline gives CDR1 MDHEN, CDR2 SYDVKM. Trimming pared 5 bases from V and 6 bases from J, leaving 19 bases between. CDR3 amino acids: CASSTRSGGADGYTF. CDR3 sequence (DNA): TGTGCCAGCAGTACACGCTCTGGGGGGGCGGATGGCTACACCTTC.

The rearrangement joins TRBV29-1 to TRBJ1-1, with D perhaps matching TRBD1 (5 bases). Germline V gene lookup returns CDR1 SQVTM and CDR2 ANQGSEA. Deletions cut 6 bases from V and 3 bases from J, with 20 bases between. This CDR3 spans 15 amino acids. The CDR3: CSVQRQGGFDTEAFF. The CDR3 nucleotides are TGCAGCGTCCAAAGGCAGGGAGGGTTTGACACTGAAGCTTTCTTT.